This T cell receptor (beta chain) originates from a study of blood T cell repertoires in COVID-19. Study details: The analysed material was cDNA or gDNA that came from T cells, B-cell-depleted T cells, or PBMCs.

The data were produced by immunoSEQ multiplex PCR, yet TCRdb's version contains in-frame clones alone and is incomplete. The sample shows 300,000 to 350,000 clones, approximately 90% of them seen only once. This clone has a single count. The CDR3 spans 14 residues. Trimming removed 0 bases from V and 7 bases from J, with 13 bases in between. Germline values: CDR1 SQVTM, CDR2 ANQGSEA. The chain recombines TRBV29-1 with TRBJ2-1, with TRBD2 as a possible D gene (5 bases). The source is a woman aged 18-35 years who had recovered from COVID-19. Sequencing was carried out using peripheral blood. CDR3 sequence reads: CSVEDAYTSNEQFF. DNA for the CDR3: TGCAGCGTTGAAGATGCCTATACTAGTAATGAGCAGTTCTTC.